This T cell receptor beta chain was captured in a study of T cell responses to AZD1222 COVID-19 vaccine. Findings and caveats of the study: In all cases, repertoires were sampled only after the peak T cell response. An increase in Spike-specific TCR breadth and depth was observed after two AZD1222 doses.

Details on this clone: Its antigen is unidentified.

Germline V lookup: CDR1 MNHEY, CDR2 SVGAGI. V lost 4 bases, J lost 0 bases, and 9 bases lay in between. The CDR3 is 14 amino acids. TCRdb's copy holds only in-frame clones and misses some; the assay was immunoSEQ multiplex PCR. This sample has 100,000 to 150,000 clones, with around 91% found just once. The input for sequencing was peripheral blood, taken on day 0 of AZD1222 vaccination. This TCR came from an adult in good health. V and J are TRBV6-5 and TRBJ1-2; TRBD1 is a possible D gene (5 bases). In DNA, the CDR3 is TGTGCCAGCAGTTTCCGCAGGGCTAACTATGGCTACACCTTC. Its protein product is CASSFRRANYGYTF.